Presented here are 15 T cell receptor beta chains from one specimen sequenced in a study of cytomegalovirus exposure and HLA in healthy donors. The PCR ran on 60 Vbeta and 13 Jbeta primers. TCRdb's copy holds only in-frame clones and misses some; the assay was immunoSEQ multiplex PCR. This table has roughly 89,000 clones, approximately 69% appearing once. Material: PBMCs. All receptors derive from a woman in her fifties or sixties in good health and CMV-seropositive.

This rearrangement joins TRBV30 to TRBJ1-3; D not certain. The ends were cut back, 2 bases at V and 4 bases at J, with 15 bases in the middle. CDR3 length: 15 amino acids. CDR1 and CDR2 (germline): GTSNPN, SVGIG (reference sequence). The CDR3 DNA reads TGTGCCTGGAGTCCCCTGGGCCTCTCGGGAAACACCATATATTTT. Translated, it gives CAWSPLGLSGNTIYF.

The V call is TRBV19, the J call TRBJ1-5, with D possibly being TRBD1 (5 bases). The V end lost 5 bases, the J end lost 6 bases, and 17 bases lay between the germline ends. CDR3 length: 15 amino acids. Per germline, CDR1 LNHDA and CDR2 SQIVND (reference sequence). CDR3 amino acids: CASSFRDSRSQPQHF. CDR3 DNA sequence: TGTGCCAGTAGTTTCCGGGACTCTCGTAGTCAGCCCCAGCATTTT.

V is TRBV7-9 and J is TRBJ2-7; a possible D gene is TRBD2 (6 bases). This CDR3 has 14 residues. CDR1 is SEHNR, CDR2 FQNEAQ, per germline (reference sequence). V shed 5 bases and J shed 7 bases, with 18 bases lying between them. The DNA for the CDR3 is TGTGCCAGCAGCCCGTCCCGGGGGAGTGAGGAGCAGTACTTC. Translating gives CASSPSRGSEEQYF.

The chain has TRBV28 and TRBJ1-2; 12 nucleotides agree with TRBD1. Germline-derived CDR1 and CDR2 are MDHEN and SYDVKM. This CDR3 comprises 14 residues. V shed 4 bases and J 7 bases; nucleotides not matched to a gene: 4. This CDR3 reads CASSSGQGAGGYTF. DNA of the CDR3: TGTGCCAGCAGTTCGGGACAGGGGGCGGGTGGCTACACCTTC.

Here the CDR3 DNA reads TGTGCCAGCAGCCCTGGGACAGGGAGGAACACCGGGGAGCTGTTTTTT. Encoded protein: CASSPGTGRNTGELFF. The V gene is TRBV14, the J gene TRBJ2-2, with TRBD1 matching 9 bases. Germline V gives CDR1 SGHDN, CDR2 FVKESK. This CDR3 is built from 16 residues. V shed 4 bases, J shed 1 base, and the junction held 4 bases outside the gene matches. The whole variable domain, remainder taken from reference TRBV14 and TRBJ2-2, is EAGVTQFPSHSVIEKGQTVTLRCDPISGHDNLYWYRRVMGKEIKFLLHFVKESKQDESGMPNNRFLAERTGGTYSTLKVQPAELEDSGVYFCASSPGTGRNTGELFFGEGSRLTVL.

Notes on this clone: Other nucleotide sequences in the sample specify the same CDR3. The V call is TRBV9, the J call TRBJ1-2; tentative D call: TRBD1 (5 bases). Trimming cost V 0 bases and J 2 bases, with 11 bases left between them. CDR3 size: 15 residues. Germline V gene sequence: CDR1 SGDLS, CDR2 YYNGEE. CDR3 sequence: CASSVDRSDNYGYTF. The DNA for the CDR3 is TGTGCCAGCAGCGTAGACAGGTCCGACAACTATGGCTACACCTTC.

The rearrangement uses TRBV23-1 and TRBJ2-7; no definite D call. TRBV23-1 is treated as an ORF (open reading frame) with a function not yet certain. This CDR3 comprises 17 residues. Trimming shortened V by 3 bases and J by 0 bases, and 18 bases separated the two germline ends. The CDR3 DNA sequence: TGCGCCAGCAGTCATCTCACCGAGGATTCTAGCTCCTACGAGCAGTACTTC. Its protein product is CASSHLTEDSSSYEQYF.

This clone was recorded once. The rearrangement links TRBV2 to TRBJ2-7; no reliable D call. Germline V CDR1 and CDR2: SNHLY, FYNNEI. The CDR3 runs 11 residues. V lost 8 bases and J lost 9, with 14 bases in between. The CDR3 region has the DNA TGTGCCAGCCGGTACGAGTCGGGGCAGTACTTC. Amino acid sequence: CASRYESGQYF.

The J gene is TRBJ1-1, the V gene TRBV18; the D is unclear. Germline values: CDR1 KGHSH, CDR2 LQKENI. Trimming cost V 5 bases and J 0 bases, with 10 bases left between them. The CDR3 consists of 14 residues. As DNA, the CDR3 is TGTGCCAGCTCAGCGGGAGCGGTGAACACTGAAGCTTTCTTT. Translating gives CASSAGAVNTEAFF.

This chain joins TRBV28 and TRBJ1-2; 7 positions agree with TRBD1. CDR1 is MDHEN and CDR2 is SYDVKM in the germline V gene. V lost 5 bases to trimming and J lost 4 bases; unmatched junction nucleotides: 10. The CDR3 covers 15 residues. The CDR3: CASSPLEGTAYGYTF. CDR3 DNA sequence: TGTGCCAGCAGTCCTCTAGAGGGGACAGCCTATGGCTACACCTTC.

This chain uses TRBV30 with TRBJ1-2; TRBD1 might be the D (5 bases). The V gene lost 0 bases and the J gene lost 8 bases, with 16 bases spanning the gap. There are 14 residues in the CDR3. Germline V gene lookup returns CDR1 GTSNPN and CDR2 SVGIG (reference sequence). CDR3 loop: CAWSVAGMVYGYTF. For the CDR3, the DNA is TGTGCCTGGAGTGTAGCAGGGATGGTGTACGGCTACACCTTC.

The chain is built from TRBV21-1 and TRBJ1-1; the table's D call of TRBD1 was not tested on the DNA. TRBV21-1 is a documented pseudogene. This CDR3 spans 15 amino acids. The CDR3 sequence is CASSLQGEENTEAFF. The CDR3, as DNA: TGTGCCAGCAGCCTACAGGGGGAGGAGAACACTGAAGCTTTCTTT.

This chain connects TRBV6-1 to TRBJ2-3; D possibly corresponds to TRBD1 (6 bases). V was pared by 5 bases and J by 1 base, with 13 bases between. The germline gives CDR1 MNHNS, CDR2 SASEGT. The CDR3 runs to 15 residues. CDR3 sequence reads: CASSRNRDRTDTQYF. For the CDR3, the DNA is TGTGCCAGCAGTCGTAACAGGGACCGCACAGATACGCAGTATTTT.

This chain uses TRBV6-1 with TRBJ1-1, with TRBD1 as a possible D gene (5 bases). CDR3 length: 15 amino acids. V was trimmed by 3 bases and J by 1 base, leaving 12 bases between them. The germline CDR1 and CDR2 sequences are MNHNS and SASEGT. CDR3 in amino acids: CASSDAGLGNTEAFF. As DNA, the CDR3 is TGTGCCAGCAGTGATGCGGGGCTGGGGAACACTGAAGCTTTCTTT.

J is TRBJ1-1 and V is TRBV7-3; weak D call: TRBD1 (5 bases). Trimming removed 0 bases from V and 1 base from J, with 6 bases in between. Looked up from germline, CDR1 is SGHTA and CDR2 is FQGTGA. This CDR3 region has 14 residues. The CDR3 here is CASSLTGGNTEAFF. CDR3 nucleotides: TGTGCCAGCAGCTTAACGGGGGGGAACACTGAAGCTTTCTTT.